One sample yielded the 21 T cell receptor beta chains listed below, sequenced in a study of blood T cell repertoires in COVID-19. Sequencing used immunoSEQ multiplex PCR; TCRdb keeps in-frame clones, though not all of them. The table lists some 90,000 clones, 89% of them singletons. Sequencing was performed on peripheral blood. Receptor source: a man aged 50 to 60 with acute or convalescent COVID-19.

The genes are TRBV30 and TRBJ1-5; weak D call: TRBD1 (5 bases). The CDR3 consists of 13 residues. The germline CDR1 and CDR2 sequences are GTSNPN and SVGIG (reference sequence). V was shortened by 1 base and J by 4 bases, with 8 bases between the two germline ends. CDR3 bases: TGTGCCTGGAGTGGGCAGGGAAATCAGCCCCAGCATTTT. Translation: CAWSGQGNQPQHF.

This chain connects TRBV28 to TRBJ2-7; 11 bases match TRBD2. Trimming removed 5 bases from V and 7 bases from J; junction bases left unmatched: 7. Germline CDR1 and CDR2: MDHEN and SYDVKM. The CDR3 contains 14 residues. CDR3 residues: CASSTSGGLGEQYF. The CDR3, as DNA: TGTGCCAGCAGTACTAGCGGGGGACTTGGGGAGCAGTACTTC.

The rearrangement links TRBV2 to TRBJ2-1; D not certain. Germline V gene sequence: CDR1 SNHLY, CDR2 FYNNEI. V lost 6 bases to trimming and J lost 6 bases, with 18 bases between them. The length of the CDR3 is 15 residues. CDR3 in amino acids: CASSPTAGASNEQFF. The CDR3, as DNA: TGTGCCAGCAGCCCCACCGCCGGAGCAAGCAATGAGCAGTTCTTC.

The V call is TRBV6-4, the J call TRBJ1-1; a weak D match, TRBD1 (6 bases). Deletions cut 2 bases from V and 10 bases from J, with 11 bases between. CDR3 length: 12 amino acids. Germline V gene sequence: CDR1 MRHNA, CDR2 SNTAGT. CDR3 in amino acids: CASSDRAGAAFF. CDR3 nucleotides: TGTGCCAGCAGTGACCGGGCAGGGGCAGCTTTCTTT.

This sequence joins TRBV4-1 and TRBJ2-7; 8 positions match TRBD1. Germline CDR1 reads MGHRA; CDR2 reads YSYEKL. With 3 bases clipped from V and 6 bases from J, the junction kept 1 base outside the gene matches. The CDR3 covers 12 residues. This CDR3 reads CASSHQGAEQYF. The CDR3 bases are TGCGCCAGCAGCCATCAGGGGGCCGAGCAGTACTTC.

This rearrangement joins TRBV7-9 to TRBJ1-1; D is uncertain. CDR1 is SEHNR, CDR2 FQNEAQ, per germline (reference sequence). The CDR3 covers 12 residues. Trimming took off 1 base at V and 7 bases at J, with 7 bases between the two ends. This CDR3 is CASSLDGDEAFF. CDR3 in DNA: TGTGCCAGCAGCTTAGACGGGGATGAAGCTTTCTTT.

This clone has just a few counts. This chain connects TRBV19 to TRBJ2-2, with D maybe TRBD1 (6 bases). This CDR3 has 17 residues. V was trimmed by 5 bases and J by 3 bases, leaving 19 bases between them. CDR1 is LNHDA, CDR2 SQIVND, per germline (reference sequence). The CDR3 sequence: CASSAKTGTLDTGELFF. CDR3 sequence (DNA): TGTGCCAGTAGTGCAAAAACTGGGACATTAGACACCGGGGAGCTGTTTTTT.

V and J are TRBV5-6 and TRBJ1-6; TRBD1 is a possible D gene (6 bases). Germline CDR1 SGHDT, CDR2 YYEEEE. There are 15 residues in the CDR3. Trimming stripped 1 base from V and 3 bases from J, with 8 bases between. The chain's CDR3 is CASSLPGDYNSPLHF. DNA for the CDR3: TGTGCCAGCAGCTTGCCAGGGGACTATAATTCACCCCTCCACTTT. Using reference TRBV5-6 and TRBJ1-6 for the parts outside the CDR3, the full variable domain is DAGVTQSPTHLIKTRGQQVTLRCSPKSGHDTVSWYQQALGQGPQFIFQYYEEEERQRGNFPDRFSGHQFPNYSSELNVNALLLGDSALYLCASSLPGDYNSPLHFGNGTRLTVT.

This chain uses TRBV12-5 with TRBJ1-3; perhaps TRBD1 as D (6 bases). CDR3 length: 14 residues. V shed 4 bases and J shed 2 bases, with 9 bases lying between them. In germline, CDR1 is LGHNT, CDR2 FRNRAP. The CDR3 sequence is CASGSTGTGNTIYF. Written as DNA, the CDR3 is TGTGCTAGTGGTTCCACAGGGACTGGAAACACCATATATTTT.

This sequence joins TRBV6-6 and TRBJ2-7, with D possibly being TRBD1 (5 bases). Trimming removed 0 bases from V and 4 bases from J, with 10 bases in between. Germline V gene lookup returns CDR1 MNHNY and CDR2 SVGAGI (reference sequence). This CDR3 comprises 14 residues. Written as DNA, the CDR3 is TGTGCCAGCAGTTACTCCAGTTCAGGGTACGAGCAGTACTTC. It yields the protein CASSYSSSGYEQYF.

This chain's CDR3 is CASSQDRASGGASTDTQYF. The CDR3 coding sequence is TGTGCCAGCAGCCAAGATAGAGCTAGCGGGGGAGCTAGCACAGATACGCAGTATTTT. This chain connects TRBV4-2 to TRBJ2-3, with TRBD2 matching over 10 bases. After removal of 0 bases from V and 0 bases from J, the junction contained 9 bases not matched to a gene. This CDR3 has 19 residues. Germline V CDR1 and CDR2: LGHNA, YNFKEQ.

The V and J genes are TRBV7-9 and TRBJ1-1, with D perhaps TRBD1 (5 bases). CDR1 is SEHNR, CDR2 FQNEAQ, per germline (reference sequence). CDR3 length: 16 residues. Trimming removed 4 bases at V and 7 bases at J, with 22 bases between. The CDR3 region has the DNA TGTGCCAGCAGCTCTGGCTGGGGGGACGGGGGATATGAAGCTTTCTTT. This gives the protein CASSSGWGDGGYEAFF.

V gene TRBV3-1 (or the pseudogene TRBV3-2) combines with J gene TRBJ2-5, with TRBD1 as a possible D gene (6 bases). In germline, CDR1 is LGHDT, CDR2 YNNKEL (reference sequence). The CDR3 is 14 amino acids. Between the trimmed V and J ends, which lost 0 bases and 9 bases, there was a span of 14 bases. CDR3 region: CASSQERTVVSQYF. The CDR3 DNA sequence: TGTGCCAGCAGCCAAGAGCGGACAGTTGTGTCCCAGTACTTC.

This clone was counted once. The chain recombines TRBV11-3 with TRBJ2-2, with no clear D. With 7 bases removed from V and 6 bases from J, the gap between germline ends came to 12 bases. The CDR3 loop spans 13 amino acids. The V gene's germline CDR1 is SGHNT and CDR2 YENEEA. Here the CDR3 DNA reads TGTGCCAGCAAAACTGATAGCTCCGGGGAGCTGTTTTTT. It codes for CASKTDSSGELFF.

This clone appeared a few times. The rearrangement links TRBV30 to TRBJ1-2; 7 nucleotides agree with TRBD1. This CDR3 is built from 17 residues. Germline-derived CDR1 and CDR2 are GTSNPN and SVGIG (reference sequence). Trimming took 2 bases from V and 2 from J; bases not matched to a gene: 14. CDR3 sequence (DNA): TGTGCCTGGAGTCCGACCGGGACAGCGAAGGGGAACTATGGCTACACCTTC. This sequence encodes CAWSPTGTAKGNYGYTF.

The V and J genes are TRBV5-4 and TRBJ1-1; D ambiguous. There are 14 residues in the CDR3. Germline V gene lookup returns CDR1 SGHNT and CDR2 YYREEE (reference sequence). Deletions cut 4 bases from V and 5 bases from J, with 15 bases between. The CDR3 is CASSQGLMRTEAFF. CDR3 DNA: TGTGCCAGCAGCCAAGGACTGATGAGGACTGAAGCTTTCTTT. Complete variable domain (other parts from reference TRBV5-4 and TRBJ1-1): ETGVTQSPTHLIKTRGQQVTLRCSSQSGHNTVSWYQQALGQGPQFIFQYYREEENGRGNFPPRFSGLQFPNYSSELNVNALELDDSALYLCASSQGLMRTEAFFGQGTRLTVV.

CDR3 in amino acids: CASSDLGGVEETQYF. CDR3 in DNA: TGTGCCAGCAGTGATTTGGGGGGGGTTGAAGAGACCCAGTACTTC. The rearrangement uses TRBV25-1 and TRBJ2-5, with TRBD2 identical over 7 bases. The germline V gene encodes CDR1 MGHDK and CDR2 SYGVNS. The V gene end was trimmed by 3 bases and the J gene end by 3 bases; junction bases not matched to a gene: 7. This CDR3 comprises 15 residues.

Written as DNA, the CDR3 is TGTGCCTGGAGACTGACGGGCTATGGCTACACCTTC. Protein: CAWRLTGYGYTF. J is TRBJ1-2 and V is TRBV30; D is uncertain. CDR1 is GTSNPN, CDR2 SVGIG, per germline (reference sequence). The CDR3 contains 12 residues. Trimming removed 3 bases from V and 4 bases from J, with 9 bases in between.

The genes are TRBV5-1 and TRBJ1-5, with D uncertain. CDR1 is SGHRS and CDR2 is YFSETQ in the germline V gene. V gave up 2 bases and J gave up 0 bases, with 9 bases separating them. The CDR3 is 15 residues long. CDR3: CASSFRGDSNQPQHF. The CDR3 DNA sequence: TGCGCCAGCAGCTTTCGCGGGGATAGCAATCAGCCCCAGCATTTT.

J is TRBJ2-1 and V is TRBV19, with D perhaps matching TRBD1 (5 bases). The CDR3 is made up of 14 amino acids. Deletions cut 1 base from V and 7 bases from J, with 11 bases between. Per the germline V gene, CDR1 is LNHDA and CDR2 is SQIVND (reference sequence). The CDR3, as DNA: TGTGCCAGTAGTATAGTTCAGGACAAAAATGAGCAGTTCTTC. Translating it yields CASSIVQDKNEQFF.

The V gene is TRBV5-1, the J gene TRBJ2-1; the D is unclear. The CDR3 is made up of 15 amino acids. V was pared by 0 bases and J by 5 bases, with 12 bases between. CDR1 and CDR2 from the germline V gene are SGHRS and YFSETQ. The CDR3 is CASSLDGVKNNEQFF. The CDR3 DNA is TGCGCCAGCAGCTTGGACGGAGTGAAAAACAATGAGCAGTTCTTC.